The TCR beta chain described here comes from a study of cytomegalovirus exposure and HLA in healthy donors. Study-wide points: When analyzed later, a missense DCLRE1C variant was found to be linked to TCR beta V- and J-gene trimming. Among the most significant clusters, several appeared linked to common viral pathogens in a later analysis. Information on immune exposure was restricted to one variable (CMV serostatus). Likely technical artifact: a cluster of highly shared sequence variants.

Regarding this clone: No antigen is known for it. This specimen includes other DNA sequences encoding the same CDR3.

V lost 1 base and J 0 bases, leaving 6 bases between the germline ends. The germline CDR1 and CDR2 sequences are SGDLS and YYNGEE. This CDR3 contains 14 residues. In the PCR, 60 Vbeta and 13 Jbeta primers were used. Measured with immunoSEQ multiplex PCR; TCRdb has only the in-frame clones, and not every one. The sample lists 100,000 to 150,000 clones; approximately 75% were seen once. The receptor's source is a woman in her forties in good health and CMV-seropositive. Sequences were obtained from PBMCs. J is TRBJ2-3 and V is TRBV9; D may be TRBD1 (6 bases). The CDR3 DNA reads TGTGCCAGCAGCGTAAGGGGGAGCACAGATACGCAGTATTTT. As protein: CASSVRGSTDTQYF.